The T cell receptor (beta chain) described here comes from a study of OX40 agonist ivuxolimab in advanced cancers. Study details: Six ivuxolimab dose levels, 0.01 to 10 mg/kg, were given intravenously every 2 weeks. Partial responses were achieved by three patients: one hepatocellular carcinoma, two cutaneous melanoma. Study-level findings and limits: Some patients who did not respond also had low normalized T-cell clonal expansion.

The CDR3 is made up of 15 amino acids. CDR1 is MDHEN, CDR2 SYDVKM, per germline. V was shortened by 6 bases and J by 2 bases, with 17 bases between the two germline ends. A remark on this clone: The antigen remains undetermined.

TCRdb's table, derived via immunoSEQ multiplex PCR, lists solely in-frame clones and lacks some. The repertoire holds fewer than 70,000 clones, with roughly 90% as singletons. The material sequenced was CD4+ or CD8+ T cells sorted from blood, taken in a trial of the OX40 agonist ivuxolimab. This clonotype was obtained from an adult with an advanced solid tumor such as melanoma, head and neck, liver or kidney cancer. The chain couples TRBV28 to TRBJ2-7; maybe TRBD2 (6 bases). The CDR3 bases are TGTGCCAGCAGCTTAGGCGGGACGGACCCCTACGAGCAGTACTTC. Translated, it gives CASSLGGTDPYEQYF.